One sample yielded the 16 T cell receptor beta chains listed below, sequenced in a study of shared clonotypes between healthy human individuals. Some clones are missing from TCRdb's copy, which holds only in-frame ones; the method was immunoSEQ multiplex PCR. The sample has 1.4 million to 1.5 million clones, more than 95% seen once. What was sequenced was naive CD4+ T cells sorted from blood. Documented subset: CD45RA+ positively selected. All receptors derive from a man aged 30 to 39 in good health.

This chain links TRBV7-9 with TRBJ1-5; D is ambiguous. The germline gives CDR1 SEHNR, CDR2 FQNEAQ (reference sequence). V lost 7 bases and J lost 0, with 4 bases in between. The CDR3 covers 12 residues. The DNA of the CDR3 is TGTGCCAGCACCCGTAGCAATCAGCCCCAGCATTTT. Translating it yields CASTRSNQPQHF.

This chain connects TRBV7-9 to TRBJ1-4; D is unresolved. The CDR3 length is 15 residues. Germline loops: CDR1 SEHNR, CDR2 FQNEAQ (reference sequence). Deletions cut 1 base from V and 0 bases from J, with 6 bases between. The CDR3 nucleotides read TGTGCCAGCAGCTTAGAGAAGGCAACTAATGAAAAACTGTTTTTT. Translated: CASSLEKATNEKLFF.

The V and J genes are TRBV27 and TRBJ1-4; perhaps TRBD1 as D (5 bases). The V and J ends lost 2 bases and 0 bases respectively, with 7 bases between them. This CDR3 has 15 amino acids. CDR1 MNHEY and CDR2 SMNVEV come from the germline V gene (reference sequence). The DNA of the CDR3 is TGTGCCAGCAGTTTACGGGGGGCAACTAATGAAAAACTGTTTTTT. Protein product: CASSLRGATNEKLFF.

This chain connects TRBV18 to TRBJ1-1; TRBD1 is a possible D gene (6 bases). The CDR3 consists of 14 residues. V lost 6 bases and J lost 1, with 12 bases in between. The germline V gene encodes CDR1 KGHSH and CDR2 LQKENI. CDR3 sequence: CASSAGVPNTEAFF. Written as DNA, the CDR3 is TGTGCCAGCTCGGCAGGGGTCCCGAACACTGAAGCTTTCTTT. Variable domain in full (rest from reference TRBV18 and TRBJ1-1): NAGVMQNPRHLVRRRGQEARLRCSPMKGHSHVYWYRQLPEEGLKFMVYLQKENIIDESGMPKERFSAEFPKEGPSILRIQQVVRGDSAAYFCASSAGVPNTEAFFGQGTRLTVV.

Remarks on this clone: Distinct nucleotide sequences in the sample also encode this CDR3. The V call is TRBV5-1, the J call TRBJ1-2, with 10 bases that match TRBD1. CDR1 and CDR2 (germline): SGHRS, YFSETQ. CDR3 size: 13 residues. V lost 4 bases and J lost 8; bases outside the gene matches: 5. The CDR3 protein is CASSLGTGEGYTF. In DNA, the CDR3 is TGCGCCAGCAGCCTTGGGACAGGGGAGGGCTACACCTTC.

This clone was observed once. The J gene is TRBJ1-1, the V gene TRBV19; D gene uncertain. This CDR3 has 13 amino acids. V was pared by 3 bases and J by 7 bases, with 12 bases between. CDR1 LNHDA and CDR2 SQIVND come from the germline V gene (reference sequence). The chain's CDR3 is CASSILSVGEAFF. DNA for the CDR3: TGTGCCAGTAGTATCCTGTCTGTGGGTGAAGCTTTCTTT.

The CDR3 loop is CASSSGLRDDSGSLSEQFF. The CDR3 DNA reads as TGCGCCAGCAGCTCGGGACTAAGGGATGATAGCGGGAGTTTAAGTGAGCAGTTCTTC. This chain joins TRBV5-1 and TRBJ2-1, with 9 bases that match TRBD2. J was trimmed by 9 bases and V by 3 bases; bases with no gene match: 22. Germline V lookup: CDR1 SGHRS, CDR2 YFSETQ. The CDR3 contains 19 residues.

The J gene is TRBJ1-1, the V gene TRBV5-6; no definite D call. The V end was cut by 3 bases, the J end by 4 bases, with 10 bases between. This CDR3 comprises 13 residues. The germline gives CDR1 SGHDT, CDR2 YYEEEE. CDR3 in amino acids: CASSSRMVTEAFF. DNA for the CDR3: TGTGCCAGCAGCTCGAGAATGGTCACTGAAGCTTTCTTT.

The chain is built from TRBV29-1 and TRBJ2-7; tentatively, D is TRBD1 (7 bases). V lost 7 bases to trimming and J lost 7 bases, with 20 bases between them. CDR3 length equals 13 residues. Looked up from germline, CDR1 is SQVTM and CDR2 is ANQGSEA. The CDR3 nucleotides read TGCAGCGCTACGGACAGGACTATGAAAGAGCAGTACTTC. It specifies CSATDRTMKEQYF.

The V call is TRBV15, the J call TRBJ2-4; TRBD2 is a possible D gene (6 bases). CDR3 length: 18 amino acids. V gave up 0 bases and J gave up 0 bases, with 15 bases separating them. CDR1 LNHNV and CDR2 YYDKDF come from the germline V gene (reference sequence). CDR3 sequence: CATSRDFAGLLAKNIQYF. As DNA, the CDR3 is TGTGCCACCAGCAGAGATTTCGCGGGGCTATTAGCCAAAAACATTCAGTACTTC. The full variable domain, with the rest looked up from reference TRBV15 and TRBJ2-4, is DAMVIQNPRYQVTQFGKPVTLSCSQTLNHNVMYWYQQKSSQAPKLLFHYYDKDFNNEADTPDNFQSRRPNTSFCFLDIRSPGLGDTAMYLCATSRDFAGLLAKNIQYFGAGTRLSVL.

Concerning this clone itself: This sample also contains other DNA sequences that code for the same CDR3. This chain links TRBV5-1 with TRBJ2-3, with 7 bases fitting TRBD1. CDR3 length equals 15 residues. Germline CDR1 SGHRS, CDR2 YFSETQ. Trimming cost V 0 bases and J 1 base; bases outside gene matches: 2. In DNA form, the CDR3 reads TGCGCCAGCAGCTTGGAAGACAGGGGCACAGATACGCAGTATTTT. It is translated as CASSLEDRGTDTQYF.

This clone has only one observation. V usage is TRBV27 and J usage is TRBJ2-7; D unclear. The V end lost 5 bases, the J end lost 2 bases, and 16 bases lay between the germline ends. This CDR3 has 15 residues. Per germline, CDR1 MNHEY and CDR2 SMNVEV (reference sequence). In DNA form, the CDR3 reads TGTGCCAGCAGTCTCCGCCCTAAATTCCCCTACGAGCAGTACTTC. Its protein product is CASSLRPKFPYEQYF.

The chain links TRBV6-5 to TRBJ2-7; 9 nucleotides line up with TRBD2. Germline loops: CDR1 MNHEY, CDR2 SVGAGI. V gave up 7 bases and J gave up 5 bases; unmatched junction bases: 12. The CDR3 contains 15 residues. This chain's CDR3 is CASKTAGGTGHEQYF. CDR3 DNA sequence: TGTGCCAGCAAAACAGCGGGAGGCACCGGCCACGAGCAGTACTTC.

This rearrangement joins TRBV7-9 to TRBJ2-7; D is perhaps TRBD2 (7 bases). From germline, CDR1 is SEHNR and CDR2 FQNEAQ (reference sequence). The length of the CDR3 is 17 residues. V lost 5 bases and J lost 3, with 23 bases in between. CDR3 sequence: CASSSTPRRGGVYEQYF. CDR3 nucleotide sequence: TGTGCCAGCAGCAGCACCCCCCGCAGGGGAGGGGTCTACGAGCAGTACTTC. The entire variable domain, with the rest obtained from reference TRBV7-9 and TRBJ2-7, is as follows: DTGVSQNPRHKITKRGQNVTFRCDPISEHNRLYWYRQTLGQGPEFLTYFQNEAQLEKSRLLSDRFSAERPKGSFSTLEIQRTEQGDSAMYLCASSSTPRRGGVYEQYFGPGTRLTVT.

In DNA, the CDR3 is TGTGCCAGTAGTGACAGGTTTCAAGAGACCCAGTACTTC. Protein sequence: CASSDRFQETQYF. The chain uses TRBV19 and TRBJ2-5, with D possibly matching TRBD1 (6 bases). CDR1 and CDR2 from the germline V gene are LNHDA and SQIVND (reference sequence). The V gene lost 5 bases and the J gene lost 2 bases, with 9 bases spanning the gap. This CDR3 is 13 amino acids long.

This chain connects TRBV6-1 to TRBJ2-1, with D unclear. This CDR3 is built from 12 residues. Germline CDR1 is MNHNS and CDR2 is SASEGT. Trimming cost V 6 bases and J 5 bases, with 8 bases left between them. The DNA of the CDR3 is TGTGCCAGCAGGTGGGTGAACAATGAGCAGTTCTTC. Protein product: CASRWVNNEQFF.